This T cell receptor (beta chain) was recovered during a study of blood T cell repertoires in COVID-19 (dated by TCRdb to 2020 to 2021). Regarding the complete study: The collaborator samples originated in the United States, Italy and Spain and spanned the acute and convalescent phases of COVID-19. The material from the prospective study consisted of cDNA or gDNA derived from T cells, B-cell-depleted T cells, or PBMCs. Subjects who had been exposed to COVID-19, were actively infected with it, or had recovered from it provided the deeply sampled blood TCRbeta repertoires that made up the dataset. Samples were obtained from the ongoing ImmuneRACE study (first 160 participants) and from 1,254 subjects provided by 6 global collaborators. Where available, HLA class I and class II types were taken from metadata supplied by the sample provider and were not determined by assay-based typing. A freely available public database, intended as a resource for researchers studying the immune response to SARS-CoV-2, is where the repertoires were released. A de-identified subject ID, COVID-19 status, age in years and sex were almost always included in the sample metadata. What the study reported, not specific to this receptor: How much clinical and demographic metadata was included differed by source and by participant, and the metadata was provided uncurated.

About this clone itself: No cognate antigen has been identified for it. No much larger clonotype is one base removed from it; base qualities were not supplied.

The immunoSEQ Assay, a bias-controlled multiplex PCR, was used to amplify TCRbeta CDR3 regions from genomic DNA. On the study's bioinformatics: Nucleated cell counts per sample were estimated from amplification of reference gene primers within the assay. Sequence reads were collapsed and filtered to measure the absolute abundance of every unique TCRbeta CDR3 rearrangement. Productive Simpson clonality was computed per sample as the square root of Simpson's diversity index over productive rearrangements. In TCRdb, the immuneACCESS table is reduced to in-frame sequences with V and J assigned. These tables do not hold every clone; where another copy was compared, an unresolved V gene accounts for under half, and the others remain unexplained. The V and J calls and the clone size are those of that table, but D and trimming were determined from the DNA. This sample comprises under 250,000 clones, roughly four fifths of them detected only once. The ten largest clones add up to about 8.9% of the sample.

Collaborating institutions collected whole blood in K2EDTA tubes following their own protocols. For TCRbeta analysis, collaborators shipped samples as frozen whole blood, isolated PBMCs, or DNA extracted from either of those sample types. Compared with germline, V lacks 5 bases and J lacks 4 bases; bases without a gene match: 4. The CDR3 contains 13 residues, cysteine and phenylalanine counted. Only CDR3 DNA is held: 39 bases, read in frame from base 1. As encoded in the germline V gene, CDR1 is KGHSH while CDR2 is LQKENI. The sequenced sample was peripheral blood. The chain was built from TRBV18 and TRBJ1-2, with TRBD1 matching 7 junction bases. The sequence came from an elderly man with acute or convalescent COVID-19. The CDR3 protein sequence reads: CASSKDRTYGYTF. The DNA sequence follows: TGTGCCAGCTCAAAGGACAGGACCTATGGCTACACCTTC.